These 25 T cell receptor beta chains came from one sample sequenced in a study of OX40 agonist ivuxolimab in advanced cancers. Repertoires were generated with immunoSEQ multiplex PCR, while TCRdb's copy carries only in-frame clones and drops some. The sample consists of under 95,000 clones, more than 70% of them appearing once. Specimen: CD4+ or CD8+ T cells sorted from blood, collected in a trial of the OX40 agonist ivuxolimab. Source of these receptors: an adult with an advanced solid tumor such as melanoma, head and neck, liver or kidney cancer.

Here the CDR3 reads CASRGLASSYNEQFF. In DNA form, the CDR3 reads TGTGCCAGCAGGGGACTAGCGAGCTCCTACAATGAGCAGTTCTTC. The V call is TRBV6-1, the J call TRBJ2-1; 10 bases are a match to TRBD2. J gave up 0 bases and V 6 bases, and 2 bases lay outside the gene matches. This CDR3 region has 15 residues. Per germline, CDR1 MNHNS and CDR2 SASEGT.

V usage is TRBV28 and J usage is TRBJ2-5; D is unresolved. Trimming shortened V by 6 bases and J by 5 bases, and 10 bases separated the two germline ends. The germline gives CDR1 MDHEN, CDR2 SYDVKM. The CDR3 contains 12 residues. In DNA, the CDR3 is TGTGCCAGCAGCCTTTTTGAGGAGACCCAGTACTTC. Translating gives CASSLFEETQYF.

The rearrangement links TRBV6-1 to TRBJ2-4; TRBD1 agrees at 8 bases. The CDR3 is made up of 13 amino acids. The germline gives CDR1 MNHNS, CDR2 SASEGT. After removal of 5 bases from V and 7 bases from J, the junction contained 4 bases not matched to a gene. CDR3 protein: CASSQTGVNIQYF. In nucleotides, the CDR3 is TGTGCCAGCAGTCAGACAGGGGTTAACATTCAGTACTTC.

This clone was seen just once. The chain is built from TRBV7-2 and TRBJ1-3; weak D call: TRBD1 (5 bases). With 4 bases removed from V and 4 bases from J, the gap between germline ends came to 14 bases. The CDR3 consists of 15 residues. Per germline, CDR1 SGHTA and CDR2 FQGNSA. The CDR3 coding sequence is TGTGCCAGCAGCTCGACCAGGGCTCGAGGAAACACCATATATTTT. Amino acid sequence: CASSSTRARGNTIYF.

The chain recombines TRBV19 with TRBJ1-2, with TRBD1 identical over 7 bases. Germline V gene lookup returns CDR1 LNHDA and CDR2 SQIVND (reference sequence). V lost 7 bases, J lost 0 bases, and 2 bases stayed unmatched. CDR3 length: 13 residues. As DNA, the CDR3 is TGTGCCAGTATAGGGACAGCTAACTATGGCTACACCTTC. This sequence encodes CASIGTANYGYTF. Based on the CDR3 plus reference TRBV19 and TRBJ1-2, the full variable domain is DGGITQSPKYLFRKEGQNVTLSCEQNLNHDAMYWYRQDPGQGLRLIYYSQIVNDFQKGDIAEGYSVSREKKESFPLTVTSAQKNPTAFYLCASIGTANYGYTFGSGTRLTVV.

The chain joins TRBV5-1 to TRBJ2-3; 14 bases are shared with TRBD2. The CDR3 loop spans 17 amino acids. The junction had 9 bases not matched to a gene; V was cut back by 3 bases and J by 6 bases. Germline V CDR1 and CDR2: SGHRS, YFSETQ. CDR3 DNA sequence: TGCGCCAGCAGCTCTGGACTAGCGGGAGGATCTGGGGATACGCAGTATTTT. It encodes CASSSGLAGGSGDTQYF.

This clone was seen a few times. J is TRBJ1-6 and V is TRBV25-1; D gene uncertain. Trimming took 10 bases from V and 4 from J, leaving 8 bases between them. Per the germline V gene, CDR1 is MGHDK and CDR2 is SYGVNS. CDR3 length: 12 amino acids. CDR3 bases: TGTGCCACCGCCCGTTATAATTCACCCCTCCACTTT. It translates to CATARYNSPLHF.

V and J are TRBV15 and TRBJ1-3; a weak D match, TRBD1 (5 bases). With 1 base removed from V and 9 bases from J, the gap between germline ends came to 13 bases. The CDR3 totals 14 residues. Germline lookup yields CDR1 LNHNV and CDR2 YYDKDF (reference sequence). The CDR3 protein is CATSRGAGTGTIYF. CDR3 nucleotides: TGTGCCACCAGCAGAGGGGCTGGGACCGGCACCATATATTTT.

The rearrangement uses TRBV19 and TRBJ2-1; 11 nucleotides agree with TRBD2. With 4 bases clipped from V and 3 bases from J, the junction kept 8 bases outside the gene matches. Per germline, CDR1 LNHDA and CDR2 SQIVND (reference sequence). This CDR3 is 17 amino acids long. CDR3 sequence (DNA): TGTGCCAGTAGTACCTTAATAGCGGGGGGGTACTACAATGAGCAGTTCTTC. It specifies CASSTLIAGGYYNEQFF.

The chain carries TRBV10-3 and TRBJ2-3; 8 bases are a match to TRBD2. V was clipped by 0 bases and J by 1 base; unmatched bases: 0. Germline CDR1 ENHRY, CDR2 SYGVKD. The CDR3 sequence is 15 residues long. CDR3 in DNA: TGTGCCATCAGTGAGTCGCGGGGGGGCACAGATACGCAGTATTTT. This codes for CAISESRGGTDTQYF.

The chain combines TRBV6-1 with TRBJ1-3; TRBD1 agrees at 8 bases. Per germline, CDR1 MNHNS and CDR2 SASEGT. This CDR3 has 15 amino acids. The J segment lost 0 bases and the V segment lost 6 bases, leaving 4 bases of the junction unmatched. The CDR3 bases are TGTGCCAGCAGAGTTACAGGGGGCTCTGGAAACACCATATATTTT. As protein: CASRVTGGSGNTIYF.

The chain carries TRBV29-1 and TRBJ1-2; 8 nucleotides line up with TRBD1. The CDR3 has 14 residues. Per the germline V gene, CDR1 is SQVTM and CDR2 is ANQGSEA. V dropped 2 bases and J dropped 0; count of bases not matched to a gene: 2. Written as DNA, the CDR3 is TGCAGCGTTGAAAGGGACAGGCCTAACTATGGCTACACCTTC. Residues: CSVERDRPNYGYTF. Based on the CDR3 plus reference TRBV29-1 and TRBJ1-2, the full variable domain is SAVISQKPSRDICQRGTSLTIQCQVDSQVTMMFWYRQQPGQSLTLIATANQGSEATYESGFVIDKFPISRPNLTFSTLTVSNMSPEDSSIYLCSVERDRPNYGYTFGSGTRLTVV.

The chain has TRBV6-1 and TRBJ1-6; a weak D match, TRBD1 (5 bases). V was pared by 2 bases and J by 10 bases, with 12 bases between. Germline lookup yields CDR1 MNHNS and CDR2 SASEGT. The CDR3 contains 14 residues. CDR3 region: CASSERGTNSPLHF. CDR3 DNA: TGTGCCAGCAGTGAAAGAGGGACCAACTCACCCCTCCACTTT.

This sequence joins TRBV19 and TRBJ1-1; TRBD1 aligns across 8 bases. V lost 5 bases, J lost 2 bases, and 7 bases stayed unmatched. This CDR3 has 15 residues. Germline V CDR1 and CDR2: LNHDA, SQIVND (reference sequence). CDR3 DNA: TGTGCCAGTAGTTCAAGGACAGGGTTTAACACTGAAGCTTTCTTT. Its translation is CASSSRTGFNTEAFF.

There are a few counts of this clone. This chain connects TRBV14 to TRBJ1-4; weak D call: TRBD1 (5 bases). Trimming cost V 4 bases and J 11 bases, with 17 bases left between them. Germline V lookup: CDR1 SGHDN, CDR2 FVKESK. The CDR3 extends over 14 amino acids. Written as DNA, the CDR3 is TGTGCCAGCAGCCCTTTAGGGACCGGTGACAAACTGTTTTTT. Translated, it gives CASSPLGTGDKLFF.

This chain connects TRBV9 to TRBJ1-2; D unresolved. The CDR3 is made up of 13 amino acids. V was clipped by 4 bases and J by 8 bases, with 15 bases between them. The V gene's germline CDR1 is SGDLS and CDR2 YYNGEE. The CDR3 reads CASSPDVGTGYTF. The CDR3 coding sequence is TGTGCCAGCAGCCCAGACGTGGGTACGGGCTACACCTTC.

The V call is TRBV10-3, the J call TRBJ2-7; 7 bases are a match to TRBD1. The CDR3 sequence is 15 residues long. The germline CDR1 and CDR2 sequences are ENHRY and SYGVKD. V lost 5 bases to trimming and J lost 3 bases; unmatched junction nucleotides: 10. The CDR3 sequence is CAISLTTGLGYEQYF. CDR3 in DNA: TGTGCCATCAGTTTAACGACAGGGCTGGGCTACGAGCAGTACTTC.

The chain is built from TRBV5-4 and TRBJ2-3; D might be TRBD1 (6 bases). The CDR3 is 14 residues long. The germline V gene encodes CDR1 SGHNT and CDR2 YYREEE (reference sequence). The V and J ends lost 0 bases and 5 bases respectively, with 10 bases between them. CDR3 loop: CASSLAQGRDTQYF. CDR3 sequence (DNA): TGTGCCAGCAGCTTGGCACAGGGTCGAGATACGCAGTATTTT.

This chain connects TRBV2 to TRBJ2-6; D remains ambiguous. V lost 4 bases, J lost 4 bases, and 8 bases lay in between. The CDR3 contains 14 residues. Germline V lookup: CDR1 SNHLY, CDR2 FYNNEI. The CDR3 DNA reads TGTGCCAGCAGTGCGGTTACCGGGGCCAACGTCCTGACTTTC. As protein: CASSAVTGANVLTF.

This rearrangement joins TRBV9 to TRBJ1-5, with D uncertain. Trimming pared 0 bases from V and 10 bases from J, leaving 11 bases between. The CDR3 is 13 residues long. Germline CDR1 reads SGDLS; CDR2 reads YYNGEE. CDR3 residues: CASSVGGVEPQHF. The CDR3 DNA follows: TGTGCCAGCAGCGTAGGGGGTGTCGAACCCCAGCATTTT.

The chain's CDR3 is CASSVGGVETQYF. CDR3 DNA sequence: TGTGCCAGCAGCGTGGGTGGGGTAGAGACCCAGTACTTC. The gene calls are TRBV5-6 and TRBJ2-5; D unresolved. The germline V gene has CDR1 SGHDT and CDR2 YYEEEE. CDR3 length equals 13 residues. Trimming took 4 bases from V and 4 from J, leaving 11 bases between them.

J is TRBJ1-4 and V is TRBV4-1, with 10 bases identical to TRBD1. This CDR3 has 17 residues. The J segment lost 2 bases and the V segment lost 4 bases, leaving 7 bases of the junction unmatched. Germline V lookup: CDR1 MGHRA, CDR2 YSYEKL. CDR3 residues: CASSLAGQGWTNEKLFF. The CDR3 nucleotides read TGCGCCAGCAGCCTGGCGGGACAGGGGTGGACTAATGAAAAACTGTTTTTT.

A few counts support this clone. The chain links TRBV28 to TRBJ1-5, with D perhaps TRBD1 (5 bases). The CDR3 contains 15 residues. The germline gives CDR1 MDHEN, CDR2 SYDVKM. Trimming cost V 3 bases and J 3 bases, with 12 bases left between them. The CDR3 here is CASSFYGGTNQPQHF. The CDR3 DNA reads TGTGCCAGCAGTTTTTATGGAGGGACCAATCAGCCCCAGCATTTT.

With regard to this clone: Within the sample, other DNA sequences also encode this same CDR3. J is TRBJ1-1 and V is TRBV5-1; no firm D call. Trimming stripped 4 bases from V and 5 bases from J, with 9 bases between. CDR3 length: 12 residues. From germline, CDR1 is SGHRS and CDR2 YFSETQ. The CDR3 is CASSRQGTEAFF. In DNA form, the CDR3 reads TGCGCCAGCAGCCGACAAGGGACTGAAGCTTTCTTT.

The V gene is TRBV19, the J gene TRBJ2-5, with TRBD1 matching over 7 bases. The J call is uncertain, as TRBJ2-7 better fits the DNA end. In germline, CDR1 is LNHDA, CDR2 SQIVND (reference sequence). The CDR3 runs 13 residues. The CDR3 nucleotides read TGTGCCAGTAGTACTTACAGGGGTCACGAGCAGTACTTC. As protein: CASSTYRGHEQYF.